These 28 T cell receptor beta chains were all obtained from the same sample, sequenced in a study of cytomegalovirus exposure and HLA in healthy donors. The PCR had 60 Vbeta and 13 Jbeta primers. Repertoires were generated with immunoSEQ multiplex PCR, while TCRdb's copy carries only in-frame clones and drops some. The sample contains 95,000 to 150,000 clones, about four fifths of which appear only once. The sequencing sample was made of PBMCs. The source is a female donor in good health and CMV-seropositive.

V and J are TRBV5-1 and TRBJ2-7; D gene unclear. Germline V lookup: CDR1 SGHRS, CDR2 YFSETQ. The V and J ends lost 0 bases and 1 base respectively, with 11 bases between them. This CDR3 is built from 15 residues. CDR3 bases: TGCGCCAGCAGCTTGGAATTGGGCATATCCTACGAGCAGTACTTC. Residues: CASSLELGISYEQYF.

The V and J genes are TRBV5-6 and TRBJ2-5; 9 bases align to TRBD1. Gene TRBJ2-7 matches the end of the DNA better, so the J call may be wrong. The CDR3 has 15 residues. CDR1 is SGHDT, CDR2 YYEEEE, per germline. The CDR3 coding sequence is TGTGCCAGCAGCCCTGGACAGGGGAGTTTCTACGAGCAGTACTTC. This gives the protein CASSPGQGSFYEQYF.

The CDR3 coding sequence is TGCAGTGCTCCAGGGAACCATGAGCAGTACTTC. It codes for CSAPGNHEQYF. The chain joins TRBV20-1 to TRBJ2-7, with a weak D call TRBD1 (5 bases). The V and J ends lost 5 bases and 7 bases respectively, with 12 bases between them. The CDR3 runs 11 residues. Germline values: CDR1 DFQATT, CDR2 SNEGSKA (reference sequence).

The V gene is TRBV18, the J gene TRBJ2-7, with 10 nucleotides matching TRBD1. The CDR3 length is 14 residues. Germline CDR1 reads KGHSH; CDR2 reads LQKENI. V was pared by 4 bases and J by 4 bases, with 4 bases of the junction left unmatched. This CDR3 reads CASSLRDRGYEQYF. The CDR3 DNA reads as TGTGCCAGCTCACTCCGGGACAGGGGTTACGAGCAGTACTTC.

V is TRBV7-2 and J is TRBJ2-7; D not certain. Germline V CDR1 and CDR2: SGHTA, FQGNSA. V lost 0 bases and J lost 2, with 11 bases in between. This CDR3 is built from 15 residues. CDR3 sequence: CASSLAPDSPYEQYF. For the CDR3, the DNA is TGTGCCAGCAGCTTAGCCCCGGATAGCCCCTACGAGCAGTACTTC.

The genes are TRBV7-8 and TRBJ1-5; 7 positions match TRBD1. This CDR3 contains 16 residues. Germline V lookup: CDR1 SGHVS, CDR2 FQNEAQ. V gave up 6 bases and J gave up 0 bases; unmatched junction bases: 8. The CDR3 DNA reads TGTGCCAGCAGTCTAGAGGGACAGTATAGCAATCAGCCCCAGCATTTT. Translating it yields CASSLEGQYSNQPQHF.

This clone was counted between two and nine times. The chain couples TRBV28 to TRBJ2-5; D not certain. The length of the CDR3 is 12 residues. Between the trimmed V and J ends, which lost 5 bases and 5 bases, there was a span of 9 bases. The germline V gene has CDR1 MDHEN and CDR2 SYDVKM. The CDR3 region is CASSPPRETQYF. CDR3 DNA sequence: TGTGCCAGCAGTCCCCCCCGGGAGACCCAGTACTTC.

This clone occurred a few times. V usage is TRBV4-1 and J usage is TRBJ1-2; weak D call: TRBD1 (5 bases). CDR1 is MGHRA and CDR2 is YSYEKL in the germline V gene. The length of the CDR3 is 17 residues. V lost 0 bases and J lost 3, with 17 bases in between. In nucleotides, the CDR3 is TGCGCCAGCAGCCAAGAGGGCCGGGGACTGGGATACTATGGCTACACCTTC. Residues: CASSQEGRGLGYYGYTF.

This clone came up a few times. The CDR3 sequence is CAISAGRQGLTEAFF. The DNA for the CDR3 is TGTGCCATCAGTGCAGGACGACAGGGACTCACTGAAGCTTTCTTT. The gene calls are TRBV10-3 and TRBJ1-1, with 7 positions matching TRBD1. This CDR3 is built from 15 residues. V shed 4 bases, J shed 4 bases, and the junction held 9 bases outside the gene matches. Germline assignment: CDR1 ENHRY and CDR2 SYGVKD.

This chain connects TRBV10-1 to TRBJ2-5, with TRBD1 identical over 7 bases. The CDR3 is made up of 14 amino acids. V lost 3 bases and J lost 2; bases outside the gene matches: 3. Germline CDR1 is WNHNN and CDR2 is SYGVQD (reference sequence). CDR3 region: CASSDPGQQETQYF. CDR3 in DNA: TGCGCCAGCAGTGATCCGGGACAGCAAGAGACCCAGTACTTC.

V is TRBV30 and J is TRBJ2-2; no reliable D call. Germline V gene data show CDR1 as GTSNPN and CDR2 as SVGIG (reference sequence). The CDR3 runs 13 residues. V dropped 3 bases and J dropped 4 bases, with 9 bases sitting between them. As DNA, the CDR3 is TGTGCCTGGAGGCCCCAGGTCACCGGGGAGCTGTTTTTT. It specifies CAWRPQVTGELFF.

This clone was counted a few times. The chain uses TRBV6-1 and TRBJ1-4, with 9 positions matching TRBD1. There are 14 residues in the CDR3. The germline V gene encodes CDR1 MNHNS and CDR2 SASEGT. Trimming took 6 bases from V and 8 from J; bases not matched to a gene: 7. CDR3 protein: CASSGGTGTEKLFF. The CDR3 DNA reads TGTGCCAGCAGCGGGGGGACAGGGACAGAAAAACTGTTTTTT.

The chain has TRBV6-5 and TRBJ2-5, with 9 bases that match TRBD1. CDR3 length: 13 residues. Trimming at V came to 5 bases and at J to 3 bases, leaving 1 base not matched to a gene. CDR1 is MNHEY, CDR2 SVGAGI, per germline. The CDR3 is CASSRDREETQYF. CDR3 nucleotide sequence: TGTGCCAGCAGTCGGGACAGGGAAGAGACCCAGTACTTC.

This rearrangement joins TRBV2 to TRBJ2-7; D perhaps matches TRBD1 (6 bases). V lost 4 bases to trimming and J lost 0 bases, with 10 bases between them. The CDR3 runs to 14 residues. Germline lookup yields CDR1 SNHLY and CDR2 FYNNEI. This chain's CDR3 is CASSGGQGSYEQYF. The CDR3 nucleotides read TGTGCCAGCAGTGGGGGGCAGGGCTCCTACGAGCAGTACTTC.

The CDR3 reads CATSSNRGSDTQYF. The CDR3 nucleotides read TGTGCCACCAGCAGTAACAGGGGGTCGGATACGCAGTATTTT. The genes are TRBV15 and TRBJ2-3; TRBD1 matches at 8 bases. From germline, CDR1 is LNHNV and CDR2 YYDKDF (reference sequence). CDR3 length: 14 amino acids. J gave up 6 bases and V 3 bases, and 5 bases lay outside the gene matches.

This clone was seen a single time. The rearrangement joins TRBV29-1 to TRBJ2-1; 11 bases align to TRBD2. This CDR3 comprises 16 residues. V trimming: 6 bases; J trimming: 9 bases; junction bases outside the gene matches: 16. CDR1 is SQVTM, CDR2 ANQGSEA, per germline. The CDR3 DNA sequence: TGCAGCGTCCTCTTCCAACTAGCGGGGGCTTTCGGTGAGCAGTTCTTC. Amino acids: CSVLFQLAGAFGEQFF.

The V and J genes are TRBV4-3 and TRBJ1-4; D perhaps matches TRBD1 (5 bases). From germline, CDR1 is LGHNA and CDR2 YSLEER. Trimming pared 0 bases from V and 8 bases from J, leaving 19 bases between. CDR3 length: 17 residues. The CDR3 DNA follows: TGCGCCAGCAGCCAAGACCCCGTGACAGCAGCGGGGGAAAAACTGTTTTTT. It specifies CASSQDPVTAAGEKLFF.

Written as DNA, the CDR3 is TGTGCCAGCAGTGGGAGGTTAGAGAATCAGCCCCAGCATTTT. Its protein is CASSGRLENQPQHF. V is TRBV25-1 and J is TRBJ1-5, with unresolved D. The CDR3 is made up of 14 amino acids. Germline CDR1 reads MGHDK; CDR2 reads SYGVNS. V shed 4 bases and J shed 4 bases, with 11 bases lying between them.

CDR3 residues: CASSLLAGGSTDTQYF. The CDR3 DNA reads as TGCGCCAGCAGCTTGCTAGCGGGAGGGAGCACAGATACGCAGTATTTT. The chain recombines TRBV5-1 with TRBJ2-3; TRBD2 aligns across 12 bases. The CDR3 runs 16 residues. Trimming at V came to 1 base and at J to 0 bases, leaving 0 bases not matched to a gene. The germline gives CDR1 SGHRS, CDR2 YFSETQ.

This clone has only a few counts. The CDR3 sequence is CASSLRGSGNYGYTF. As DNA, the CDR3 is TGTGCCAGTAGTCTCCGGGGAAGTGGTAACTATGGCTACACCTTC. This chain links TRBV19 with TRBJ1-2; D not certain. The V end was cut by 5 bases, the J end by 1 base, with 14 bases between. Germline CDR1 and CDR2: LNHDA and SQIVND (reference sequence). There are 15 residues in the CDR3.

The J gene is TRBJ1-5, the V gene TRBV6-1, with D possibly matching TRBD1 (5 bases). The germline CDR1 and CDR2 sequences are MNHNS and SASEGT. There are 14 residues in the CDR3. V lost 6 bases and J 0 bases, leaving 9 bases between the germline ends. The CDR3 region has the DNA TGTGCCAGCAGAGACAGATATAGCAATCAGCCCCAGCATTTT. Protein: CASRDRYSNQPQHF.

This chain joins TRBV6-5 and TRBJ1-1; 9 bases match TRBD1. CDR1 is MNHEY and CDR2 is SVGAGI in the germline V gene. This CDR3 spans 12 amino acids. V lost 6 bases, J lost 7 bases, and 3 bases stayed unmatched. This CDR3 is CASSGTGFEAFF. The CDR3 region has the DNA TGTGCCAGCAGCGGGACAGGGTTTGAAGCTTTCTTT.

This chain joins TRBV5-5 and TRBJ2-3; 8 positions agree with TRBD2. Looked up from germline, CDR1 is SGHKS and CDR2 is YYEKEE (reference sequence). V lost 4 bases, J lost 8 bases, and 9 bases stayed unmatched. This CDR3 has 14 residues. The CDR3: CASSASLAAGTQYF. In DNA form, the CDR3 reads TGTGCCAGCAGCGCTTCACTAGCGGCGGGTACGCAGTATTTT. The variable domain in full, completed from reference TRBV5-5 and TRBJ2-3, reads DAGVTQSPTHLIKTRGQQVTLRCSPISGHKSVSWYQQVLGQGPQFIFQYYEKEERGRGNFPDRFSARQFPNYSSELNVNALLLGDSALYLCASSASLAAGTQYFGPGTRLTVL.

V gene TRBV18 combines with J gene TRBJ1-2, with a weak D call TRBD1 (6 bases). V was pared by 4 bases and J by 6 bases, with 12 bases between. The CDR3 runs to 13 residues. Germline CDR1 reads KGHSH; CDR2 reads LQKENI. CDR3 bases: TGTGCCAGCTCACTACAGGGAACCAATGGCTACACCTTC. Protein: CASSLQGTNGYTF.

CDR3 in amino acids: CASSQVGTERLYGYTF. DNA for the CDR3: TGCGCCAGCAGCCAAGTAGGCACAGAAAGATTATATGGCTACACCTTC. V usage is TRBV4-1 and J usage is TRBJ1-2, with D unclear. The CDR3 extends over 16 amino acids. Per germline, CDR1 MGHRA and CDR2 YSYEKL. V lost 1 base and J lost 5, with 17 bases in between.

This clone has just one count. The chain joins TRBV5-1 to TRBJ2-7, with 7 bases aligning to TRBD1. CDR3 size: 13 residues. With 0 bases clipped from V and 6 bases from J, the junction kept 3 bases outside the gene matches. Germline values: CDR1 SGHRS, CDR2 YFSETQ. This chain's CDR3 is CASSLGQGVEQYF. CDR3 sequence (DNA): TGCGCCAGCAGCTTGGGACAGGGAGTCGAGCAGTACTTC.

The rearrangement links TRBV18 to TRBJ1-1, with D unresolved. Trimming stripped 0 bases from V and 7 bases from J, with 12 bases between. The CDR3 extends over 14 amino acids. Germline V gives CDR1 KGHSH, CDR2 LQKENI. For the CDR3, the DNA is TGTGCCAGCTCACCACCGGGCAGCCCAAGTGAAGCTTTCTTT. This sequence encodes CASSPPGSPSEAFF.

This sequence joins TRBV7-2 and TRBJ2-5; possibly TRBD2 for D (5 bases). The length of the CDR3 is 14 residues. V shed 1 base and J shed 5 bases, with 11 bases lying between them. Germline V gene lookup returns CDR1 SGHTA and CDR2 FQGNSA. The CDR3 coding sequence is TGTGCCAGCAGCTTAGTTAGCGTTAGGGAGACCCAGTACTTC. Its translation: CASSLVSVRETQYF.